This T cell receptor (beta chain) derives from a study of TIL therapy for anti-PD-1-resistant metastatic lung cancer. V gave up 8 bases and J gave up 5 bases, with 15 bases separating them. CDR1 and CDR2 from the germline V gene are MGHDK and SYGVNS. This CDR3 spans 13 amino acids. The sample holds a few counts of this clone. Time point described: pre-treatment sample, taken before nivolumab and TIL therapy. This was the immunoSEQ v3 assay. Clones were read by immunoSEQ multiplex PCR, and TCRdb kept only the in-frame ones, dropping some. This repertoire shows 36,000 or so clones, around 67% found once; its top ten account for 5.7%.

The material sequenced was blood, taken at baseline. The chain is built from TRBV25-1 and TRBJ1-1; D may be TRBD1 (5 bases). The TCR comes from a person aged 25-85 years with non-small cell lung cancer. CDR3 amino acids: CASAGVRGTEAFF. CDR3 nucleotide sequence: TGTGCCAGCGCCGGGGTGCGGGGGACTGAAGCTTTCTTT.